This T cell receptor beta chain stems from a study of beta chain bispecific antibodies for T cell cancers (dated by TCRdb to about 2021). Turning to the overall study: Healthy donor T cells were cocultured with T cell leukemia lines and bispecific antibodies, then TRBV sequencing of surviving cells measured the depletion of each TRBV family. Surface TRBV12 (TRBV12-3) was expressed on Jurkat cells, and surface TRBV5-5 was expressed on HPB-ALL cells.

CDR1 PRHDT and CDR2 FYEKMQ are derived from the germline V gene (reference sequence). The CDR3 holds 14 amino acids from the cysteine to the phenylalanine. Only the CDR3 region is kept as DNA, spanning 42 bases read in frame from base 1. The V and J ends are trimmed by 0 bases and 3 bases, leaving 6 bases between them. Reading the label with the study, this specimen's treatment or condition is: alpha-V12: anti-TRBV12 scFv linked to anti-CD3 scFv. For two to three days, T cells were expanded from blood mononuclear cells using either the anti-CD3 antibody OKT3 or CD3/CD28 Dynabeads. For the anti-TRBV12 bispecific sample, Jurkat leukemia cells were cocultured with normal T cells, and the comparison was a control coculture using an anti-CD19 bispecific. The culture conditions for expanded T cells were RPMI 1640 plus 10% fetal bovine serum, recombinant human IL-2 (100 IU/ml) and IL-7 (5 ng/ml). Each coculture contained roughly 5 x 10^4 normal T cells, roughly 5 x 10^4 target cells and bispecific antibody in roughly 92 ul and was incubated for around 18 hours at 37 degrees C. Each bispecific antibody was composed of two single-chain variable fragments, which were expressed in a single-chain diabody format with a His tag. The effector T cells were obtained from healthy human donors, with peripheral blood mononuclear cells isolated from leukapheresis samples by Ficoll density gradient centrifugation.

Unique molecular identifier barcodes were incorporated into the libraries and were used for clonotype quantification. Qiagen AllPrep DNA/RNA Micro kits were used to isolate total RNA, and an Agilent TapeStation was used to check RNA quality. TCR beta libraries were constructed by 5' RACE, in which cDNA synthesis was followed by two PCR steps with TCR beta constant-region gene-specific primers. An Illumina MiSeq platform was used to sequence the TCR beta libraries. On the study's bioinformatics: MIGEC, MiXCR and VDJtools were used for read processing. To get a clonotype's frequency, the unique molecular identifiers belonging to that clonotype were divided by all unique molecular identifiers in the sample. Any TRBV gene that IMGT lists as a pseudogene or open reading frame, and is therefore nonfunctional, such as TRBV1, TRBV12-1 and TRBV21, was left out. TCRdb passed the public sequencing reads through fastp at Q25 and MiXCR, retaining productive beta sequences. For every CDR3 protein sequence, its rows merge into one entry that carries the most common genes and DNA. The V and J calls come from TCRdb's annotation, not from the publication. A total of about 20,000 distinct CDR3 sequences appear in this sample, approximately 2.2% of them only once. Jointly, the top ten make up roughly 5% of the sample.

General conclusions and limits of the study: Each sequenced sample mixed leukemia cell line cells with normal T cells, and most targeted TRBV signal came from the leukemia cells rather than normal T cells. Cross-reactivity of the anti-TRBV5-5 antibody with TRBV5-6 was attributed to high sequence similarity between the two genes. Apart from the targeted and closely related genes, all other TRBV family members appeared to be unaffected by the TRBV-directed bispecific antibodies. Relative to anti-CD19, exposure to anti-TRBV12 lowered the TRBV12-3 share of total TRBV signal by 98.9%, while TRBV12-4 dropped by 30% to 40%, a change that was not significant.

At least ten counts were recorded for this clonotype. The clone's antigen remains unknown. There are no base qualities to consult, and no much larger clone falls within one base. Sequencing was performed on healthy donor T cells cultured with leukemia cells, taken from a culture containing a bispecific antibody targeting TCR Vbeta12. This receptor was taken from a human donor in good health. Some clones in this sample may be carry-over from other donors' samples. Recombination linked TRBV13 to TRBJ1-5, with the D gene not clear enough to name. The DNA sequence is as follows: TGTGCCAGCAGCTTAGGGGGGATCAATCAGCCCCAGCATTTT. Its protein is CASSLGGINQPQHF. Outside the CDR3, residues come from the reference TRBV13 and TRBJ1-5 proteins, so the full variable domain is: AAGVIQSPRHLIKEKRETATLKCYPIPRHDTVYWYQQGPGQDPQFLISFYEKMQSDKGSIPDRFSAQQFSDYHSELNMSSLELGDSALYFCASSLGGINQPQHFGDGTRLSIL.